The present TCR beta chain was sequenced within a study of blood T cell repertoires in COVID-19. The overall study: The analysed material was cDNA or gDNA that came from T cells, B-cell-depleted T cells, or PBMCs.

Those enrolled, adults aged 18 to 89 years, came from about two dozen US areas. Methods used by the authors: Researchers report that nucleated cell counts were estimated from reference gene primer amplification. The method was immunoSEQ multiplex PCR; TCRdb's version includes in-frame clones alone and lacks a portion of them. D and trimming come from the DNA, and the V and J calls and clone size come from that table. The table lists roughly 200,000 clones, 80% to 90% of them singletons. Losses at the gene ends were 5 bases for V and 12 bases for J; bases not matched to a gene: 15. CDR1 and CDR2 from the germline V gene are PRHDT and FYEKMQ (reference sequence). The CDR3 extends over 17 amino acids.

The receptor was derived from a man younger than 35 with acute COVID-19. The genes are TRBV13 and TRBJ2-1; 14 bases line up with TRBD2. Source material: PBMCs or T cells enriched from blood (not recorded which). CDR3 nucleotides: TGTGCCAGCAGCCTTAAAACGGGACTAGCGGGAGATGAGGGGCAGTTCTTC. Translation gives CASSLKTGLAGDEGQFF. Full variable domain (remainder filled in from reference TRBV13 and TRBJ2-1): AAGVIQSPRHLIKEKRETATLKCYPIPRHDTVYWYQQGPGQDPQFLISFYEKMQSDKGSIPDRFSAQQFSDYHSELNMSSLELGDSALYFCASSLKTGLAGDEGQFFGPGTRLTVL.